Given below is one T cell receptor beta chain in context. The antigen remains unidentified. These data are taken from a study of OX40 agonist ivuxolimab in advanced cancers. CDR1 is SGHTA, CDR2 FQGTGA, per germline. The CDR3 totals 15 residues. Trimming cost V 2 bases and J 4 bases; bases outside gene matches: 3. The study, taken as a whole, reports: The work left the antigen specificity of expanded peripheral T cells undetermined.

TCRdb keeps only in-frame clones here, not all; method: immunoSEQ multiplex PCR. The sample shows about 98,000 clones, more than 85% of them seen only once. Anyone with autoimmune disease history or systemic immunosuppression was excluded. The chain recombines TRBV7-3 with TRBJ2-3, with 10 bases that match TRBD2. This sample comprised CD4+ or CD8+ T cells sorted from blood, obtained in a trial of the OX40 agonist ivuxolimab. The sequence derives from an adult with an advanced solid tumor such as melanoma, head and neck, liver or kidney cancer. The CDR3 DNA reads TGTGCCAGCAGCTTAGGCCTAGCGGGAGCAGATACGCAGTATTTT. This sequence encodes CASSLGLAGADTQYF. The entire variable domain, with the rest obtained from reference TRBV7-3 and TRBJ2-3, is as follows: GAGVSQTPSNKVTEKGKYVELRCDPISGHTALYWYRQSLGQGPEFLIYFQGTGAADDSGLPNDRFFAVRPEGSVSTLKIQRTERGDSAVYLCASSLGLAGADTQYFGPGTRLTVL.